The 17 T cell receptor beta chains in this list originate from one sample, sequenced in a study of blood T cell repertoires in COVID-19. The assay was immunoSEQ multiplex PCR, and TCRdb's table has in-frame clones only and misses some. The repertoire holds about 200,000 clones, with approximately 94% as singletons. The sample comprised peripheral blood. Every receptor here comes from a man aged 30 to 45 with COVID-19, enrolled during active disease.

The V gene is TRBV5-6, the J gene TRBJ1-5; D gene unclear. With 4 bases removed from V and 8 bases from J, the gap between germline ends came to 16 bases. This CDR3 spans 14 amino acids. Germline V gives CDR1 SGHDT, CDR2 YYEEEE. CDR3 DNA: TGTGCCAGCAGCCGCCCGGGGTGGCAAGAGCCCCAGCATTTT. This codes for CASSRPGWQEPQHF.

V is TRBV11-2 and J is TRBJ2-3; 9 nucleotides line up with TRBD1. V lost 5 bases and J lost 1; bases outside the gene matches: 10. CDR1 and CDR2 from the germline V gene are SGHAT and FQNNGV. The CDR3 loop spans 17 amino acids. The DNA for the CDR3 is TGTGCCAGCAGCCTTTTAGGACGGACAGGGGGCACAGATACGCAGTATTTT. Residues: CASSLLGRTGGTDTQYF. Combining the CDR3 with reference TRBV11-2 and TRBJ2-3 gives the whole variable domain EAGVAQSPRYKIIEKRQSVAFWCNPISGHATLYWYQQILGQGPKLLIQFQNNGVVDDSQLPKDRFSAERLKGVDSTLKIQPAKLEDSAVYLCASSLLGRTGGTDTQYFGPGTRLTVL.

The chain links TRBV18 to TRBJ2-7, with 9 bases lining up with TRBD1. The CDR3 is made up of 15 amino acids. From germline, CDR1 is KGHSH and CDR2 LQKENI. V gave up 0 bases and J gave up 2 bases; unmatched junction bases: 2. This CDR3 is CASSPPQGAPYEQYF. In DNA form, the CDR3 reads TGTGCCAGCTCACCACCACAGGGGGCCCCCTACGAGCAGTACTTC.

The V and J genes are TRBV19 and TRBJ2-2; 10 bases agree with TRBD2. CDR1 is LNHDA and CDR2 is SQIVND in the germline V gene (reference sequence). After removal of 3 bases from V and 6 bases from J, the junction contained 4 bases not matched to a gene. The CDR3 sequence is 15 residues long. In DNA form, the CDR3 reads TGTGCCAGTAGTATTATTACTAGCGGGGCCGGGGAGCTGTTTTTT. Translated, it gives CASSIITSGAGELFF.

The chain employs TRBV19 and TRBJ2-7, with TRBD2 identical over 8 bases. Trimming removed 5 bases from V and 2 bases from J; junction bases left unmatched: 5. The CDR3 is made up of 14 amino acids. CDR1 and CDR2 (germline): LNHDA, SQIVND (reference sequence). The CDR3 region is CASSPRTSPYEQYF. CDR3 bases: TGTGCCAGTAGTCCAAGGACTAGCCCCTACGAGCAGTACTTC.

The rearrangement links TRBV18 to TRBJ2-2; TRBD1 might be the D (6 bases). CDR1 and CDR2 from the germline V gene are KGHSH and LQKENI. V was pared by 0 bases and J by 5 bases, with 7 bases between. The CDR3 spans 14 residues. The CDR3 is CASSPPTGTGELFF. DNA for the CDR3: TGTGCCAGCTCACCACCCACAGGGACCGGGGAGCTGTTTTTT.

The chain uses TRBV21-1 and TRBJ1-2; no DNA check was done on the table's D call, TRBD1. TRBV21-1 corresponds to a pseudogene. CDR3 length equals 20 residues. CDR3 sequence (DNA): TGTGCCAGCAGCAAAGATTGGAAACCGGGACAGGGGGCTCGGGAGGGTGGCTACACCTTC. It is translated as CASSKDWKPGQGAREGGYTF.

Only one count was recorded for this clone. The V call is TRBV7-9, the J call TRBJ1-1; the D gene is possibly TRBD1 (5 bases). Germline V gene data show CDR1 as SEHNR and CDR2 as FQNEAQ (reference sequence). This CDR3 spans 16 amino acids. Trimming cost V 1 base and J 1 base, with 13 bases left between them. The CDR3 region is CASSLGGAGRNTEAFF. CDR3 bases: TGTGCCAGCAGCTTAGGTGGGGCAGGGCGGAACACTGAAGCTTTCTTT.

This clone is medium-sized by share. The chain has TRBV2 and TRBJ2-7; 7 nucleotides line up with TRBD2. Germline V gives CDR1 SNHLY, CDR2 FYNNEI. The V gene end was trimmed by 4 bases and the J gene end by 1 base; junction bases not matched to a gene: 7. The CDR3 length is 15 residues. As DNA, the CDR3 is TGTGCCAGCAGTGTGAGGACTAGTAGGTCCTACGAGCAGTACTTC. Amino acids: CASSVRTSRSYEQYF.

This chain uses TRBV19 with TRBJ1-6, with TRBD1 matching 7 bases. In germline, CDR1 is LNHDA, CDR2 SQIVND (reference sequence). CDR3 size: 15 residues. Trimming took 4 bases from V and 4 from J; bases not matched to a gene: 4. The CDR3 here is CASSNRGLYNSPLHF. The DNA for the CDR3 is TGTGCCAGTAGTAACAGGGGTCTGTATAATTCACCCCTCCACTTT. Variable domain in full (rest from reference TRBV19 and TRBJ1-6): DGGITQSPKYLFRKEGQNVTLSCEQNLNHDAMYWYRQDPGQGLRLIYYSQIVNDFQKGDIAEGYSVSREKKESFPLTVTSAQKNPTAFYLCASSNRGLYNSPLHFGNGTRLTVT.

The J gene is TRBJ1-2, the V gene TRBV3-1 (or the pseudogene TRBV3-2); D gene ambiguous. The CDR3 runs 15 residues. V lost 4 bases and J 7 bases, leaving 19 bases between the germline ends. In germline, CDR1 is LGHDT, CDR2 YNNKEL (reference sequence). CDR3 sequence (DNA): TGTGCCAGCAGCCCTTACCGGGAAGGCTGGGCTGGCTACACCTTC. This sequence encodes CASSPYREGWAGYTF.

The gene calls are TRBV4-1 and TRBJ2-7; the match to TRBD1 covers 10 bases. Trimming removed 0 bases from V and 7 bases from J; junction bases left unmatched: 15. The CDR3 totals 18 residues. CDR1 MGHRA and CDR2 YSYEKL come from the germline V gene. The CDR3 DNA sequence: TGCGCCAGCAGCCAAGATCCCATCTCGGACAGGGGGTTTGAGGAGCAGTACTTC. As protein: CASSQDPISDRGFEEQYF.

This sequence joins TRBV19 and TRBJ1-1; TRBD1 matches at 9 bases. CDR1 is LNHDA, CDR2 SQIVND, per germline (reference sequence). The CDR3 has 16 residues. Unmatched junction bases numbered 13, after V lost 5 bases and J lost 6 bases. CDR3 bases: TGTGCCAGTAGTTTGACAGGGGGATTCCTGGTGGCTGAAGCTTTCTTT. Amino acids: CASSLTGGFLVAEAFF.

The chain is built from TRBV9 and TRBJ1-2, with D tentatively TRBD1 (6 bases). This CDR3 has 14 amino acids. V was shortened by 3 bases and J by 10 bases, with 19 bases between the two germline ends. Germline values: CDR1 SGDLS, CDR2 YYNGEE. CDR3 region: CASSEGGQGPNYTF. CDR3 coding DNA: TGTGCCAGCAGCGAGGGGGGGCAGGGCCCAAACTACACCTTC.

The V and J genes are TRBV10-1 and TRBJ2-3; 13 nucleotides match TRBD2. The germline gives CDR1 WNHNN, CDR2 SYGVQD (reference sequence). The CDR3 length is 17 residues. V lost 2 bases and J lost 5; bases outside the gene matches: 7. The chain's CDR3 is CASSEAGLAGPLDTQYF. DNA for the CDR3: TGCGCCAGCAGTGAGGCGGGACTAGCGGGGCCATTAGATACGCAGTATTTT.

The gene calls are TRBV5-1 and TRBJ1-6; D may be TRBD1 (5 bases). Germline loops: CDR1 SGHRS, CDR2 YFSETQ. There are 14 residues in the CDR3. The germline V and J ends were trimmed by 4 bases and 7 bases, with 12 bases remaining between them. The chain's CDR3 is CASSRGGENSPLHF. Written as DNA, the CDR3 is TGCGCCAGCAGCCGTGGAGGGGAAAATTCACCCCTCCACTTT. Full variable domain (outside the CDR3, taken from reference TRBV5-1 and TRBJ1-6): KAGVTQTPRYLIKTRGQQVTLSCSPISGHRSVSWYQQTPGQGLQFLFEYFSETQRNKGNFPGRFSGRQFSNSRSEMNVSTLELGDSALYLCASSRGGENSPLHFGNGTRLTVT.

The rearrangement joins TRBV4-1 to TRBJ2-7; D remains ambiguous. The CDR3 contains 16 residues. With 0 bases removed from V and 4 bases from J, the gap between germline ends came to 16 bases. Looked up from germline, CDR1 is MGHRA and CDR2 is YSYEKL. The CDR3 DNA reads TGCGCCAGCAGCCAAGACAGATCCCCCCCTGGTTACGAGCAGTACTTC. Residues: CASSQDRSPPGYEQYF.